This TCR beta chain was recorded in a study of T cell responses to AZD1222 COVID-19 vaccine. Second-dose timings of about 4 or about 12 weeks were pooled. This clone showed up just once. What it binds is not known. Produced via immunoSEQ multiplex PCR; TCRdb's table is partial and in-frame only. The sample lists approximately 43,000 clones, about 87% occurring once. Germline-derived CDR1 and CDR2 are KGHSH and LQKENI. V was clipped by 2 bases and J by 2 bases, with 12 bases between them. The CDR3 extends over 15 amino acids. Study-wide results and limits: Seropositivity was recorded at baseline in only 6 or 7 AZD1222 recipients. There were mostly white British donors and more females than males, and clonal diversity was possibly underestimated. Receipt of two AZD1222 doses was followed by a rise in Spike-specific TCR breadth and depth.

The receptor comes from an adult who received the AZD1222 COVID-19 vaccine. The sample in question was peripheral blood, obtained 28 days after the second AZD1222 dose. This chain connects TRBV18 to TRBJ1-1; D is uncertain. CDR3 DNA: TGTGCCAGCTCACCATCGAACAGTTACAACACTGAAGCTTTCTTT. It specifies CASSPSNSYNTEAFF.